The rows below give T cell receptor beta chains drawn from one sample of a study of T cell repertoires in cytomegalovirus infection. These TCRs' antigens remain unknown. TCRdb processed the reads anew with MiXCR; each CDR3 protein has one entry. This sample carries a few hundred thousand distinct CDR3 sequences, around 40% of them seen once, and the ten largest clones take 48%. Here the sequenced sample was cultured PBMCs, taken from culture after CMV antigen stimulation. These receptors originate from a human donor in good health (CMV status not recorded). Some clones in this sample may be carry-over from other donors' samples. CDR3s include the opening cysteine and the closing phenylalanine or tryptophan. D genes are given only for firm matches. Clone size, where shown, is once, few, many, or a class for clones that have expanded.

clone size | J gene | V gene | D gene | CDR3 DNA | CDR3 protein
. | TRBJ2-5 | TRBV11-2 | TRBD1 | TGTGCCAGCAGCTCACTGACAGGGGGCCTGGAGACCCAGTACTTC | CASSSLTGGLETQYF
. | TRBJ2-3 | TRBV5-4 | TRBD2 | TGTGCCAGCAGCCCGGGGAGGGCCAGAATGGCAGATACGCAGTATTTT | CASSPGRARMADTQYF
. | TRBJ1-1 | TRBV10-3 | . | TGTGCCATCAGTGGCTCCATGAACACTGAAGCTTTCTTT | CAISGSMNTEAFF
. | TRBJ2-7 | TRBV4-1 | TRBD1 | TGCGCCAGCAGCCAGCACACCGGGACAGTTTACTACGAGCAGTACTTC | CASSQHTGTVYYEQYF
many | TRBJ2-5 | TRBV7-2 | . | TGTGCCAGCACCCTAACTCCAGCCCAATGGCAGACCCAGTACTTC | CASTLTPAQWQTQYF
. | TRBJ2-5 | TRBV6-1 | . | TGTGCCAGCAGTGAAGGCAGGCCTGGGAAAGAGACCCAGTACTTC | CASSEGRPGKETQYF
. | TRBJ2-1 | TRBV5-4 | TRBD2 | TGTGCCAGCAGCTTGGGGGCGGGAGCAAGCTACAATGAGCAGTTCTTC | CASSLGAGASYNEQFF
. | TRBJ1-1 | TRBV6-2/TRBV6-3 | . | TGTGCCAGCGGTGGGTACACTGAAGCTTTCTTT | CASGGYTEAFF
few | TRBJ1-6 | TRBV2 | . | TGTGCCAGCGGGTTTCAGGGTAATTCACCCCTCCACTTT | CASGFQGNSPLHF
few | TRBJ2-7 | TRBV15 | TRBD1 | TGTGCCACCAGCAGAGGAGGGACAGGTTTATACGAGCAGTACTTC | CATSRGGTGLYEQYF
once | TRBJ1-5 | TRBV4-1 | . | TGCGCCAGCAGCCAAGTTCAGGGAGGAAATCAGCCCCAGCATTTT | CASSQVQGGNQPQHF
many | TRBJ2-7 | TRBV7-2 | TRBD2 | TGTGCCAGCAGCCCGGGGACTAGCGGTTCGGAGCAGTACTTC | CASSPGTSGSEQYF
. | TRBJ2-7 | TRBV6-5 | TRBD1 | TGTGCCAGCAGTTACACCTCTCAGGGGGCTCCGGGCAACTACGAGCAGTACTTC | CASSYTSQGAPGNYEQYF
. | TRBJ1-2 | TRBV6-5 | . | TGTGCCAGCAGTTACTCGTTCCTTGGTAACTATGGCTACACCTTC | CASSYSFLGNYGYTF
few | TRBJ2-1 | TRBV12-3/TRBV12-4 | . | TGTGCCAGCAGTTTAGTCGGGTACTACAATGAGCAGTTCTTC | CASSLVGYYNEQFF
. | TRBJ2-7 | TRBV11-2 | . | TGTGCCAGCAGCTTACCCGGGACTTTATCCTACGAGCAGTACTTC | CASSLPGTLSYEQYF
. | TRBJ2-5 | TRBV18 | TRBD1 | TGTGCCAGCTCACCATACCATGACAGGGAACAAGAGACCCAGTACTTC | CASSPYHDREQETQYF
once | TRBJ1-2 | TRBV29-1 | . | TGCAGCGTCGGGTCAGGGCTTGGCTACACCTTC | CSVGSGLGYTF
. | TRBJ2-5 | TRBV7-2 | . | TGTGCCAGCAGCTTCAATTGGGGGGGCAGGGAGACCCAGTACTTC | CASSFNWGGRETQYF
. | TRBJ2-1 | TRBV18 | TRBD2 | TGTGCCAGCTCACCAAGGACTAGCGATGGTGAGCAGTTCTTC | CASSPRTSDGEQFF
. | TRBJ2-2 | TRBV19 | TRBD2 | TGTGCCAGTAGGGGACTAGCGGGAGACACCGGGGAGCTGTTTTTT | CASRGLAGDTGELFF
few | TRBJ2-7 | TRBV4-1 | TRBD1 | TGCGCCAGCAGCCAAGGGAGGGACAGGCCGGGGGAGCAGTACTTC | CASSQGRDRPGEQYF
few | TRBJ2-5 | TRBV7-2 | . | TGTGCCAGCAGGCCATATCAGCAGACCCAGTACTTC | CASRPYQQTQYF
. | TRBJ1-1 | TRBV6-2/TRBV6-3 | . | TGTGCCAGCAGACTGGGGGAGGTTTTAATAGCCAATGCTGAAGCTTTCTTT | CASRLGEVLIANAEAFF
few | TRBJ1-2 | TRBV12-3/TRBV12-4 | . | TGTGCCAGCAGCTCTCTCCGGATTACTCATCTATATGGCTACACCTTC | CASSSLRITHLYGYTF
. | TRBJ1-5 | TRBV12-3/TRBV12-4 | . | TGTGCCAGCAGTTTAGTATCCGGGGATGGGCCCCAGCATTTT | CASSLVSGDGPQHF
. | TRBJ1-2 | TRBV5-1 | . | TGCGCCAGCAGCTTGTCCTGGCGAGCTAACTATGGCTACACCTTC | CASSLSWRANYGYTF
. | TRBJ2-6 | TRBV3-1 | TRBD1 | TGTGCCAGCAGCCAAGAGACAGGGTTCGGGGCCAACGTCCTGACTTTC | CASSQETGFGANVLTF
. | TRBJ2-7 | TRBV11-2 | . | TGTGCCAGCAGCCCGGGACTGTGGGGCTACGAGCAGTACTTC | CASSPGLWGYEQYF
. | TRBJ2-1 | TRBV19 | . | TGTGCCAGTAGGGGCTCCCCGGACAGCATCCAATACAATGAGCAGTTCTTC | CASRGSPDSIQYNEQFF
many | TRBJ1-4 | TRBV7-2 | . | TGTGCCAGCAGTTACGCTGAAAAACTGTTTTTT | CASSYAEKLFF
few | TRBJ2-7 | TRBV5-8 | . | TGTGCCAGCATCCTGCGGGGTCTACTCTCCTACGAGCAGTACTTC | CASILRGLLSYEQYF
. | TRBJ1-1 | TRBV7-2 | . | TGTGCCAGCAGACCTCGGGGGCGCGGAACTGAAGCTTTCTTT | CASRPRGRGTEAFF
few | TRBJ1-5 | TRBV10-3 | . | TGTGCCATCAGTGACCGGGCAAATCAGCCCCAGCATTTT | CAISDRANQPQHF
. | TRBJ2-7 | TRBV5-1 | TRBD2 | TGCGCCAGCAGCCTTACTAGCGGTCTCTACGAGCAGTACTTC | CASSLTSGLYEQYF
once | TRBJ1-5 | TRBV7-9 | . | TGTGCCAGCAGCTCCCCCGGACCGGGGCAGCCCCAGCATTTT | CASSSPGPGQPQHF
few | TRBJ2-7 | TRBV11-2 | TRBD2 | TGTGCCAGCAGCCCAGCGACTAGCGGGATTTACGAGCAGTACTTC | CASSPATSGIYEQYF
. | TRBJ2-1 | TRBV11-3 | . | TGTGCCAGCAGCTCTGGACAAGGCGGAATGAAGTTCTTC | CASSSGQGGMKFF
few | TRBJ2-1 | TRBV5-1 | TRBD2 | TGTGCCAGCAGCTTAGCGGGACTGTCCTACAATGAGCAGTTCTTC | CASSLAGLSYNEQFF
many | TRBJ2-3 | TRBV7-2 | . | TGTGCCAGCAGTCGCCGGCCGGGAGATACGCAGTATTTT | CASSRRPGDTQYF
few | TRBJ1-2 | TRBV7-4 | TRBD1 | TGTGCCAGCAGCTCAACAGGGGGGATCGGCTACACCTTC | CASSSTGGIGYTF
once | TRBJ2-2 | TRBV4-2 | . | TGTGCCAGCCACCGTGAGGTCAACACCGGGGAGCTGTTTTTT | CASHREVNTGELFF
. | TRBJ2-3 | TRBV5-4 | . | TGTGCCAGCAGCATGGGCGCCCCGGATACGCAGTATTTT | CASSMGAPDTQYF
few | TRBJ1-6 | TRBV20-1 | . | TGCAGTGCTAGCCCAGAACAAAGCTCCTATAATTCACCCCTCCACTTT | CSASPEQSSYNSPLHF
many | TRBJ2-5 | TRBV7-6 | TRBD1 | TGTGCCAGCAGCCCACGGACAGGGCAATGGGAGACCCAGTACTTC | CASSPRTGQWETQYF
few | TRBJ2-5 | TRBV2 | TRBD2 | TGTGCCAGCAGCCCGACTAGCGGGACGTACCAAGAGACCCAGTACTTC | CASSPTSGTYQETQYF
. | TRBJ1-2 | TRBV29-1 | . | TGCAGCGTTCCTAGCAGGGTTGGAGGACGGGAAAACTATGGCTACACCTTC | CSVPSRVGGRENYGYTF
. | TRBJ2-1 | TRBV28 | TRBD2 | TGTGCCAGCCCACCGCGACTAGCGGGGGCCTCTAGTGAGCAGTTCTTC | CASPPRLAGASSEQFF